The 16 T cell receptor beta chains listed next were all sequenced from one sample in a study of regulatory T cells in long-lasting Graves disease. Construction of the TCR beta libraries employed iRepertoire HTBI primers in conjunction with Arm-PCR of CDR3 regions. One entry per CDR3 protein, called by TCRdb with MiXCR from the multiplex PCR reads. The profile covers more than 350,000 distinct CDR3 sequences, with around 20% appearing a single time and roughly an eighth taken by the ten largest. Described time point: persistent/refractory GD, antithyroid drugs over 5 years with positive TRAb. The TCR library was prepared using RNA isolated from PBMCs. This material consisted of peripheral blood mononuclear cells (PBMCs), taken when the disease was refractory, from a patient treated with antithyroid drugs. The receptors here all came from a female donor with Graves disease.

The CDR3 DNA reads as TGCAGTGCTAGAGCTAGCGGGAATGAGCAGTTCTTC. Protein product: CSARASGNEQFF. The rearrangement joins TRBV20-1 to TRBJ2-1; 8 positions agree with TRBD2. The ends lost 1 base at V and 7 bases at J; junction bases unmatched: 0. The CDR3 totals 12 residues. The germline CDR1 and CDR2 sequences are DFQATT and SNEGSKA (reference sequence).

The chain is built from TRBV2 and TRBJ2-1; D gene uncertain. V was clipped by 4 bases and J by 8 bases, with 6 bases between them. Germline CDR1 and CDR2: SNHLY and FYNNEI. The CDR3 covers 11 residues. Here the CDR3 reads CASSGQDEQFF. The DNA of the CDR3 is TGTGCCAGCAGTGGACAAGATGAGCAGTTCTTC.

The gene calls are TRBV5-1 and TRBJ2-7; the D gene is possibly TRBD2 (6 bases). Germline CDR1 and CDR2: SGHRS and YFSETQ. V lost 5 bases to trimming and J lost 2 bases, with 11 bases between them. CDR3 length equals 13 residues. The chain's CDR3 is CASRGGTAYEQYF. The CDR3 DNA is TGCGCCAGCAGGGGAGGCACTGCCTACGAGCAGTACTTC.

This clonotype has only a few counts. The DNA for the CDR3 is TGTGCCATCGGAGGACAGGGGGGAAACTCTGGGGCCAACGTCCTGACTTTC. It is translated as CAIGGQGGNSGANVLTF. The chain couples TRBV10-3 to TRBJ2-6, with 10 bases matching TRBD1. There are 17 residues in the CDR3. Germline-derived CDR1 and CDR2 are ENHRY and SYGVKD. Trimming took 8 bases from V and 0 from J; bases not matched to a gene: 7.

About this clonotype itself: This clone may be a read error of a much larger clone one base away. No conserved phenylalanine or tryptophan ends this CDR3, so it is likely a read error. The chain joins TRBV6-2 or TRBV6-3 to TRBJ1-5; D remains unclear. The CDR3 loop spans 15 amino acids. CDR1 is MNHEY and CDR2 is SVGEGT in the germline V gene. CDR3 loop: CASSDSGGSNQPQHL. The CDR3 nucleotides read TGTGCCAGCAGTGACTCGGGTGGTAGCAATCAGCCCCAGCATCTT.

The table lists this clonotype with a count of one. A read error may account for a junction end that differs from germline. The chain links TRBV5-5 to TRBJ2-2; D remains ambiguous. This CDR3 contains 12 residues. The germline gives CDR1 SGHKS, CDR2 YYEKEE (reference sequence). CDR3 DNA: TGTTCCAGCAGCTTACCCCCCGGGGAGCTGTTTTTT. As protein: CSSSLPPGELFF.

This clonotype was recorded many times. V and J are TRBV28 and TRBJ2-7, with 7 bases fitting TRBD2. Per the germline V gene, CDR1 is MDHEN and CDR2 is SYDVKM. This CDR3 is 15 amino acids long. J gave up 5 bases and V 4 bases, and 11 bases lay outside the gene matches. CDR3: CASSSWGGRGDEQYF. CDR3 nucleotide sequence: TGTGCCAGCAGTTCCTGGGGAGGGAGAGGCGACGAGCAGTACTTC.

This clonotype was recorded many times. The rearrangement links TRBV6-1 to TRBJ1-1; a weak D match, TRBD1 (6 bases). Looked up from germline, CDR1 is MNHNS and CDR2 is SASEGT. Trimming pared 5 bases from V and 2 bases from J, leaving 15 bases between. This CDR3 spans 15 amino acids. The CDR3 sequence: CASSLTRGANTEAFF. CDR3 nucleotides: TGTGCCAGCAGTCTGACCAGGGGCGCTAACACTGAAGCTTTCTTT.

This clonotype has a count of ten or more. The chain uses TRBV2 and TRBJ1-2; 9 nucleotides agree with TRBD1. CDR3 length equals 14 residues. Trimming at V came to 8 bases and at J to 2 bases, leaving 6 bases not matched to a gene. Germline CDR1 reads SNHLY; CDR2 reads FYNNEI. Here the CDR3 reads CASPPGQGNYGYTF. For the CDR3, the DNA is TGTGCCAGCCCTCCCGGACAGGGGAACTATGGCTACACCTTC.

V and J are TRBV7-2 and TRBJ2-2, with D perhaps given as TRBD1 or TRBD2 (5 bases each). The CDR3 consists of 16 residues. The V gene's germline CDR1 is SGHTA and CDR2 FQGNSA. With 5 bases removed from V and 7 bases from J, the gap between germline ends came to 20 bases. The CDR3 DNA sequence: TGTGCCAGCAGCCAAAGGACACGGGGTTTGGGCGGGGAGCTGTTTTTT. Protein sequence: CASSQRTRGLGGELFF.

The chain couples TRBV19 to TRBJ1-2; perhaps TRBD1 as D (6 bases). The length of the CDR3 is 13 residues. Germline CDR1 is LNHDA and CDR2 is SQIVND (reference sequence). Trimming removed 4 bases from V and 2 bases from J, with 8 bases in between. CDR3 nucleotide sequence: TGTGCCAGTAGTACACAGGGAAACTATGGCTACACCTTC. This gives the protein CASSTQGNYGYTF.

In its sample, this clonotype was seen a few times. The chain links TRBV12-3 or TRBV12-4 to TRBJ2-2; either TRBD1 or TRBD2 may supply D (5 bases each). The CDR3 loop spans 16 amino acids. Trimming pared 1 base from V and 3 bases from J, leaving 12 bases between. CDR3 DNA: TGTGCCAGCAGTTTAGGGGTCGGGGCCTACACCGGGGAGCTGTTTTTT. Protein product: CASSLGVGAYTGELFF.

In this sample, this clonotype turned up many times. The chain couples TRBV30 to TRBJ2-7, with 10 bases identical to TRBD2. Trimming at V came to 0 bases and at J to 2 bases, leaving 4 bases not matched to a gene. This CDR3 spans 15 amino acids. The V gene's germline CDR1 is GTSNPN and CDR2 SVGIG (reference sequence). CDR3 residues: CAWSVGLAEPYEQYF. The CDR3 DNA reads TGTGCCTGGAGTGTAGGACTAGCGGAGCCCTACGAGCAGTACTTC.

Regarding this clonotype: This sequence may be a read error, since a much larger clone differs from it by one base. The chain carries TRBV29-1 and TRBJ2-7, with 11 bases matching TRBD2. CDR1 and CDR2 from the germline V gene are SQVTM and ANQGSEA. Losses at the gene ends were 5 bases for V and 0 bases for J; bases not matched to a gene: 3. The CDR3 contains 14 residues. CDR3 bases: TGCAGCGTTCGTAGCGGGGGGGGCTCCTACGAGCAGTACTTC. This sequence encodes CSVRSGGGSYEQYF.

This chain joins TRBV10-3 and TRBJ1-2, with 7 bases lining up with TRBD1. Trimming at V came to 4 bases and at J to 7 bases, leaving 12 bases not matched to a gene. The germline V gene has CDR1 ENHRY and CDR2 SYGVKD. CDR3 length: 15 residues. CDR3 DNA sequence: TGTGCCATCAGTGGGACAGGCCTTGGCTCTGGTGGCTACACCTTC. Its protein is CAISGTGLGSGGYTF.

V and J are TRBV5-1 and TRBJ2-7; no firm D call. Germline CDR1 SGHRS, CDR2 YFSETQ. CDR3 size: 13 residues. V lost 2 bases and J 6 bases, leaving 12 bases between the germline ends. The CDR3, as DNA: TGCGCCAGCAGCTTCGGACCAGGCTCCGAGCAGTACTTC. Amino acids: CASSFGPGSEQYF.